This TCR beta chain was retrieved from a study of vaccination and CD4 T cells after COVID-19. Sequenced with the Oncomine TCR Beta short-read assay was DNA taken from cultured CD4+ T cells. In TCRdb, the PCR reads were re-called with MiXCR into one record per CDR3 protein. The table lists around 2,600 distinct CDR3 sequences, 28% of them singletons. This clonotype was counted only a few times. The antigen is undetermined. Treatment described: roughly ten-day PBMC culture with coronavirus spike peptide pools or control peptides (ViraFEST assay). ViraFEST used peptide pools to expand antigen-specific T cells before TCR sequencing. This CDR3 is 12 amino acids long. The ends were cut back, 4 bases at V and 4 bases at J, with 8 bases in the middle. Germline V gene lookup returns CDR1 MNHEY and CDR2 SVGAGI.

The specimen was CD4+ T cells from blood, cultured in vitro, collected after SARS-CoV-2 vaccination. This clonotype originated in a human donor who had recovered from COVID-19. This chain uses TRBV6-5 with TRBJ2-7; no definite D call. The CDR3 is CASSSSRYEQYF. Here the CDR3 DNA reads TGTGCCAGCAGTTCGTCGAGGTACGAGCAGTACTTC.